The 21 T cell receptor beta chains in this list originate from one sample, sequenced in a study of chemoradiotherapy in HPV16-positive cancers. The method was immunoSEQ multiplex PCR; TCRdb's version includes in-frame clones alone and lacks a portion of them. The table has 65,000 to 80,000 clones, 85% to 90% seen once; the top ten hold 4% to 4.5%. The material sequenced was blood, taken from a patient who underwent chemoradiotherapy. These receptors were collected from a human donor with HPV-associated anogenital cancer.

The V gene is TRBV5-4, the J gene TRBJ1-2; 7 bases line up with TRBD1. J was trimmed by 4 bases and V by 0 bases; bases with no gene match: 3. Germline V lookup: CDR1 SGHNT, CDR2 YYREEE (reference sequence). The CDR3 extends over 14 amino acids. The CDR3 DNA reads as TGTGCCAGCAGCTTGGGGGGACAGAGCTATGGCTACACCTTC. It codes for CASSLGGQSYGYTF.

J is TRBJ1-1 and V is TRBV20-1; D not certain. In germline, CDR1 is DFQATT, CDR2 SNEGSKA (reference sequence). This CDR3 region has 11 residues. V shed 7 bases and J shed 4 bases, with 10 bases lying between them. CDR3 DNA: TGCAGTGTTACCGGTGTCACTGAAGCTTTCTTT. Translated, it gives CSVTGVTEAFF.

This clone was recorded a few times. The chain uses TRBV5-4 and TRBJ1-1; TRBD1 is a possible D gene (5 bases). The CDR3 runs 17 residues. Trimming removed 4 bases from V and 1 base from J, with 20 bases in between. Germline V gene lookup returns CDR1 SGHNT and CDR2 YYREEE (reference sequence). The CDR3: CASSQRGSQGSNTEAFF. CDR3 DNA sequence: TGTGCCAGCAGCCAGAGGGGATCCCAGGGATCGAACACTGAAGCTTTCTTT.

This chain connects TRBV19 to TRBJ2-1; 13 bases fit TRBD2. The germline gives CDR1 LNHDA, CDR2 SQIVND (reference sequence). The CDR3 covers 16 residues. V shed 2 bases, J shed 7 bases, and the junction held 5 bases outside the gene matches. The CDR3 spells CASSIQGTSGNNEQFF. Here the CDR3 DNA reads TGTGCCAGTAGTATACAGGGGACTAGCGGGAATAATGAGCAGTTCTTC.

The V and J genes are TRBV5-1 and TRBJ2-5, with 11 bases matching TRBD2. The CDR3 runs to 16 residues. V dropped 3 bases and J dropped 4; count of bases not matched to a gene: 8. Per the germline V gene, CDR1 is SGHRS and CDR2 is YFSETQ. The CDR3 loop is CASSSSSGGLGETQYF. CDR3 DNA: TGCGCCAGCAGCTCGTCTAGCGGGGGGTTGGGAGAGACCCAGTACTTC.

The rearrangement links TRBV5-6 to TRBJ2-7, with a weak D call TRBD1 (6 bases). The CDR3 extends over 13 amino acids. The V and J ends lost 4 bases and 6 bases respectively, with 14 bases between them. Germline V lookup: CDR1 SGHDT, CDR2 YYEEEE. CDR3 amino acids: CASSSWTVAEQYF. CDR3 in DNA: TGTGCCAGCAGCAGCTGGACAGTTGCCGAGCAGTACTTC.

The chain recombines TRBV27 with TRBJ2-3, with 12 bases fitting TRBD2. CDR1 is MNHEY, CDR2 SMNVEV, per germline (reference sequence). Trimming took 3 bases from V and 6 from J; bases not matched to a gene: 7. The CDR3 has 16 amino acids. CDR3 sequence reads: CASSFGLAGLGDTQYF. CDR3 nucleotide sequence: TGTGCCAGCAGTTTCGGACTAGCGGGGCTGGGGGATACGCAGTATTTT.

The chain joins TRBV27 to TRBJ1-1; TRBD1 matches at 8 bases. After removal of 5 bases from V and 10 bases from J, the junction contained 6 bases not matched to a gene. Germline V gene lookup returns CDR1 MNHEY and CDR2 SMNVEV (reference sequence). This CDR3 region has 12 residues. The CDR3 DNA sequence: TGTGCCAGCAGTCAAACAGGGGGGGGAGCTTTCTTT. Residues: CASSQTGGGAFF.

The rearrangement links TRBV7-6 to TRBJ2-7, with D uncertain. This CDR3 contains 14 residues. Germline CDR1 is SGHVS and CDR2 is FNYEAQ. The V and J ends lost 3 bases and 2 bases respectively, with 11 bases between them. As DNA, the CDR3 is TGTGCCAGCAGCTTGGTACAGACGACCTACGAGCAGTACTTC. It encodes CASSLVQTTYEQYF.

The chain combines TRBV19 with TRBJ1-5; D is uncertain. With 3 bases removed from V and 3 bases from J, the gap between germline ends came to 3 bases. The CDR3 is 12 residues long. The germline V gene encodes CDR1 LNHDA and CDR2 SQIVND (reference sequence). The CDR3 is CASSIPNQPQHF. The CDR3 DNA follows: TGTGCCAGTAGTATCCCCAATCAGCCCCAGCATTTT.

The chain joins TRBV9 to TRBJ2-5, with D unresolved. The CDR3 covers 12 residues. Trimming shortened V by 0 bases and J by 3 bases, and 3 bases separated the two germline ends. Germline CDR1 reads SGDLS; CDR2 reads YYNGEE. In nucleotides, the CDR3 is TGTGCCAGCAGCGTAGTGGAAGAGACCCAGTACTTC. Protein sequence: CASSVVEETQYF.

The chain uses TRBV27 and TRBJ1-1; TRBD1 agrees at 9 bases. CDR3 length: 15 residues. The germline V gene has CDR1 MNHEY and CDR2 SMNVEV (reference sequence). The J segment lost 1 base and the V segment lost 6 bases, leaving 6 bases of the junction unmatched. This chain's CDR3 is CASSRGGQGNTEAFF. In DNA, the CDR3 is TGTGCCAGCAGCCGCGGGGGACAGGGGAACACTGAAGCTTTCTTT.

The V and J genes are TRBV4-1 and TRBJ1-1; D unresolved. In germline, CDR1 is MGHRA, CDR2 YSYEKL. This CDR3 region has 13 residues. V gave up 0 bases and J gave up 5 bases, with 7 bases separating them. CDR3 in DNA: TGCGCCAGCAGCCAAGAACGGCGGACTGAAGCTTTCTTT. Translating gives CASSQERRTEAFF.

The chain carries TRBV11-2 and TRBJ2-7; 7 nucleotides agree with TRBD1. Looked up from germline, CDR1 is SGHAT and CDR2 is FQNNGV. The CDR3 loop spans 13 amino acids. J lost 6 bases, V lost 1 base, and 3 bases had no gene match. In nucleotides, the CDR3 is TGTGCCAGCAGCTTAGGTACAGGGGCCGAGCAGTACTTC. Translating it yields CASSLGTGAEQYF.

J is TRBJ1-6 and V is TRBV25-1; maybe TRBD1 (6 bases). V was trimmed by 1 base and J by 10 bases, leaving 11 bases between them. The germline gives CDR1 MGHDK, CDR2 SYGVNS. The CDR3 has 14 residues. CDR3 residues: CASSEWGQRSPLHF. The DNA for the CDR3 is TGTGCCAGCAGTGAATGGGGACAACGATCACCCCTCCACTTT.

J is TRBJ1-2 and V is TRBV27; 9 bases line up with TRBD1. Looked up from germline, CDR1 is MNHEY and CDR2 is SMNVEV (reference sequence). With 3 bases clipped from V and 7 bases from J, the junction kept 3 bases outside the gene matches. CDR3 length: 13 residues. CDR3 sequence: CASSFTGGGGYTF. In nucleotides, the CDR3 is TGTGCCAGCAGTTTTACAGGGGGCGGTGGCTACACCTTC.

This clone came up once. The chain recombines TRBV28 with TRBJ2-1; no reliable D call. Between the trimmed V and J ends, which lost 1 base and 9 bases, there was a span of 7 bases. The CDR3 is 12 residues long. The V gene's germline CDR1 is MDHEN and CDR2 SYDVKM. CDR3 in amino acids: CASSLYVGEQFF. Here the CDR3 DNA reads TGTGCCAGCAGTTTATACGTAGGTGAGCAGTTCTTC.

This clone was recorded a few times. The chain recombines TRBV19 with TRBJ2-6; D may be TRBD1 (6 bases). The CDR3 has 16 residues. V lost 5 bases and J 0 bases, leaving 11 bases between the germline ends. Germline-derived CDR1 and CDR2 are LNHDA and SQIVND (reference sequence). The CDR3 region has the DNA TGTGCCAGTAGTCCTCGACAGGTCTCTGGGGCCAACGTCCTGACTTTC. Its protein product is CASSPRQVSGANVLTF.

The chain employs TRBV12-5 and TRBJ2-3, with TRBD2 matching over 7 bases. Germline V CDR1 and CDR2: LGHNT, FRNRAP. The CDR3 covers 18 residues. The J segment lost 2 bases and the V segment lost 2 bases, leaving 13 bases of the junction unmatched. The CDR3 spells CASGLSSLSSGYTDTQYF. In nucleotides, the CDR3 is TGTGCTAGTGGTTTGAGTTCCCTCTCTAGCGGTTACACAGATACGCAGTATTTT.

V is TRBV10-3 and J is TRBJ1-1; perhaps TRBD1 as D (5 bases). This CDR3 spans 12 amino acids. Per the germline V gene, CDR1 is ENHRY and CDR2 is SYGVKD. V was pared by 4 bases and J by 4 bases, with 7 bases between. In nucleotides, the CDR3 is TGTGCCATCAGTGGGGACGCCACTGAAGCTTTCTTT. As protein: CAISGDATEAFF.

This chain links TRBV5-1 with TRBJ2-6; D possibly corresponds to TRBD1 (5 bases). Germline CDR1 is SGHRS and CDR2 is YFSETQ. Deletions cut 4 bases from V and 0 bases from J, with 14 bases between. The length of the CDR3 is 17 residues. The CDR3: CASSPDMAYSGANVLTF. The CDR3 DNA sequence: TGCGCCAGCAGCCCGGACATGGCGTACTCTGGGGCCAACGTCCTGACTTTC. The full variable domain, its missing parts supplied by reference TRBV5-1 and TRBJ2-6, is KAGVTQTPRYLIKTRGQQVTLSCSPISGHRSVSWYQQTPGQGLQFLFEYFSETQRNKGNFPGRFSGRQFSNSRSEMNVSTLELGDSALYLCASSPDMAYSGANVLTFGAGSRLTVL.